This T cell receptor (beta chain) was found in a study of blood T cells in healthy people across ages. Study-level findings and limits: More naive CD4+ cells and higher diversity were found in long-lived than in aged donors.

V gave up 1 base and J gave up 2 bases, with 8 bases separating them. The CDR3 sequence is 15 residues long. In germline, CDR1 is LGHDT, CDR2 YNNKEL (reference sequence). A second PCR, run for about 7 to 11 cycles, used a sample-barcoded 5' primer plus a J-beta primer mix. Via MiXCR, TCRdb re-called the 5' RACE reads, giving one row per CDR3 protein. The table has hundreds of thousands of distinct CDR3 sequences, roughly half seen once. As to this clonotype: Its antigen remains unidentified.

This sequence was found in a woman aged 80 or older in good health. The specimen sequenced was blood. This chain uses TRBV3-1 with TRBJ2-2; D gene uncertain. CDR3 nucleotides: TGTGCCAGCAGCCAAGGATCTGCCAACACCGGGGAGCTGTTTTTT. Its protein product is CASSQGSANTGELFF.